This T cell receptor beta chain was retrieved from a study of identical twins' blood T cells. TCRdb passed the 5' RACE reads through MiXCR, listing each CDR3 protein once. The data show fewer than 450,000 distinct CDR3 sequences, with under 30% seen just once and approximately 6.6% held by the top ten. Sequenced input: PBMCs. This TCR came from a woman between 18 and 55 years old in good health.

CDR3 residues: CARGTGVSRTEAFF. CDR3 sequence (DNA): TGTGCCAGAGGGACAGGGGTAAGTAGGACTGAAGCTTTCTTT. The V and J genes are TRBV2 and TRBJ1-1, with TRBD1 matching 10 bases. The V and J ends lost 9 bases and 5 bases, in that order; junction bases with no gene match: 9. Germline V lookup: CDR1 SNHLY, CDR2 FYNNEI. This CDR3 contains 14 residues. Together with reference TRBV2 and TRBJ1-1, the CDR3 gives the full variable domain: EPEVTQTPSHQVTQMGQEVILRCVPISNHLYFYWYRQILGQKVEFLVSFYNNEISEKSEIFDDQFSVERPDGSNFTLKIRSTKLEDSAMYFCARGTGVSRTEAFFGQGTRLTVV.